The clone carrying this TCR beta chain appeared a few times. V dropped 4 bases and J dropped 10 bases, with 13 bases sitting between them. CDR1 is SGHTA, CDR2 FQGTGA, per germline. This CDR3 region has 12 residues. This record belongs to a study of T cell changes during pregnancy in multiple sclerosis. Some clones are missing from TCRdb's copy, which holds only in-frame ones; the method was immunoSEQ multiplex PCR. The data contain about 75,000 clones, 90% to 95% of them singletons. The chain joins TRBV7-3 to TRBJ1-1; D is possibly TRBD1 (5 bases). This clonotype was obtained from a female donor with multiple sclerosis, enrolled in a pregnancy study. The sequencing used CD4+ T cells from peripheral blood mononuclear cells, collected before pregnancy. The CDR3 DNA sequence: TGTGCCAGCAGCTCCCCCGGGACTCGAGCTTTCTTT. Its translation is CASSSPGTRAFF.